This T cell receptor (beta chain) was identified in a study of cytomegalovirus exposure and HLA in healthy donors. TCRdb keeps only in-frame clones here, not all; method: immunoSEQ multiplex PCR. This table has approximately 170,000 clones, roughly 83% appearing once. The J segment lost 6 bases and the V segment lost 7 bases, leaving 5 bases of the junction unmatched. Looked up from germline, CDR1 is SQVTM and CDR2 is ANQGSEA. CDR3 size: 13 residues. The sequence came from a man aged 25 to 40 in good health and CMV-seropositive. The chain joins TRBV29-1 to TRBJ2-1; 11 nucleotides align to TRBD2. Material for sequencing was PBMCs. In DNA form, the CDR3 reads TGCAGCGCTATGACTAGCGGGATCAATGAGCAGTTCTTC. It yields the protein CSAMTSGINEQFF.